This T cell receptor (beta chain) derives from a study of regulatory T cells in long-lasting Graves disease. At the level of the study: Graves' disease counted as persistent after over 5 years of antithyroid drugs with positive TSH receptor antibodies. Study conclusions and caveats: The TCR repertoire of persistent Graves' patients was less diverse than that of newly diagnosed ones. The analysis examined peripheral blood only and excluded thyroid tissue.

Sample time point: persistent/refractory GD, antithyroid drugs over 5 years with positive TRAb. PBMC-derived RNA was used for the TCR library. CDR3 size: 13 residues. V was pared by 3 bases and J by 5 bases, with 13 bases between. Germline V CDR1 and CDR2: SQVTM, ANQGSEA. Construction of TCR beta libraries relied on iRepertoire HTBI primers and on Arm-PCR targeting CDR3 regions. In TCRdb, the multiplex PCR reads were re-called with MiXCR into one record per CDR3 protein. The sample contains about 660,000 distinct CDR3 sequences, around 30% of which appear only once. As to this clonotype: Its cognate antigen is unknown.

The chain couples TRBV29-1 to TRBJ2-5, with D possibly TRBD2 on 5 matching bases. The clonotype was recovered from a female donor with Graves disease. Sequencing was performed on peripheral blood mononuclear cells (PBMCs), taken when the disease was refractory, from a patient treated with antithyroid drugs. CDR3: CSVEPLPGETQYF. The DNA for the CDR3 is TGCAGCGTTGAGCCTCTCCCGGGGGAGACCCAGTACTTC.